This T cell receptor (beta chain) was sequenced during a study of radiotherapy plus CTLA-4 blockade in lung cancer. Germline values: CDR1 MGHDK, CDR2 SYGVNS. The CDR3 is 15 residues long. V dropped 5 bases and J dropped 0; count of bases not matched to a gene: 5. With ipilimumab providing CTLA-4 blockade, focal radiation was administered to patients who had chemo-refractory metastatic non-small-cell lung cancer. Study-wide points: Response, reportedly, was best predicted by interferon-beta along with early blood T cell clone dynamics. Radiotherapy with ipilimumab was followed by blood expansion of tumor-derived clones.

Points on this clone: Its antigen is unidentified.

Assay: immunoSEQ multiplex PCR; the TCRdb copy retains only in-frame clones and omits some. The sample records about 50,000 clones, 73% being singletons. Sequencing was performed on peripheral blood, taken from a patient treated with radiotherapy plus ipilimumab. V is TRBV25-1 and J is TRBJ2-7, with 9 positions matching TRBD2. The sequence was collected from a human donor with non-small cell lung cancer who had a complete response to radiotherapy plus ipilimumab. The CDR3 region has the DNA TGTGCCAGCAGTTACCTAGCGGGATCCTCCTACGAGCAGTACTTC. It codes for CASSYLAGSSYEQYF.